These 5 T cell receptor beta chains share one sample of origin, sequenced in a study of T cell responses to AZD1222 COVID-19 vaccine. The repertoire was sequenced with immunoSEQ multiplex PCR; TCRdb's copy has only in-frame clones and lacks some. Found here are about 110,000 clones, more than 70% of them singletons; the top ten hold roughly 3%. The sequencing here drew on peripheral blood, taken on day 0 of AZD1222 vaccination. Source of these receptors: an adult in good health.

This chain joins TRBV5-1 and TRBJ2-7; 8 bases align to TRBD2. In germline, CDR1 is SGHRS, CDR2 YFSETQ. With V trimmed by 4 bases and J by 0 bases, 6 bases remained unmatched. This CDR3 spans 15 amino acids. DNA for the CDR3: TGCGCCAGCAGCGAAACTAGCGGTAGCTCCTACGAGCAGTACTTC. As protein: CASSETSGSSYEQYF.

This clone was observed a single time. CDR3 DNA: TGTGCCAGCAGTATTACAGGGGTACTAGGTCAGCCCCAGCATTTT. It encodes CASSITGVLGQPQHF. The chain recombines TRBV27 with TRBJ1-5, with TRBD1 identical over 7 bases. CDR1 and CDR2 (germline): MNHEY, SMNVEV (reference sequence). The V segment lost 5 bases and the J segment 6 bases; nucleotides outside the gene matches: 10. The CDR3 has 15 residues.

This chain links TRBV4-1 with TRBJ2-1; the D gene is possibly TRBD2 (5 bases). V was shortened by 0 bases and J by 0 bases, with 12 bases between the two germline ends. Germline lookup yields CDR1 MGHRA and CDR2 YSYEKL. This CDR3 has 17 residues. Here the CDR3 reads CASSQEASGSSYNEQFF. CDR3 in DNA: TGCGCCAGCAGCCAAGAGGCGTCGGGGAGCTCCTACAATGAGCAGTTCTTC.

This rearrangement joins TRBV11-2 to TRBJ2-7; TRBD1 agrees at 8 bases. J was trimmed by 2 bases and V by 2 bases; bases with no gene match: 2. This CDR3 is built from 14 residues. Germline lookup yields CDR1 SGHAT and CDR2 FQNNGV. CDR3: CASSLTGGTYEQYF. In DNA form, the CDR3 reads TGTGCCAGCAGCTTAACAGGGGGGACCTACGAGCAGTACTTC.

The rearrangement links TRBV11-2 to TRBJ2-2; D gene ambiguous. Germline-derived CDR1 and CDR2 are SGHAT and FQNNGV. Between the trimmed V and J ends, which lost 1 base and 7 bases, there was a span of 19 bases. The CDR3 loop spans 17 amino acids. CDR3 loop: CASSLVGGQVPGGELFF. CDR3 nucleotide sequence: TGTGCCAGCAGCTTAGTGGGTGGCCAGGTGCCCGGCGGGGAGCTGTTTTTT.